This TCR beta chain appears in the sequencing data of a study of T cell repertoires in cytomegalovirus infection. At the level of the study: CMV epitopes that were recently identified and HLA-C-restricted were used alongside well-studied HLA-B-restricted ones. CMV infection plus the matching HLA type was flagged by public TCR beta signatures.

MiXCR was run by TCRdb on the reads, yielding one entry per CDR3 protein. The sample gives 140,000 to 150,000 distinct CDR3 sequences, 25% to 35% of which show up once; 45% to 55% is in the top ten. This clonotype was detected only a few times. As yet, its antigen is unknown. General observations from the study: HLA-C-restricted CMV-specific TCR beta clonotypes prevailed in the ex vivo response. Cumulated frequencies of public TCR beta families served to identify carriers of CMV plus the relevant HLA.

The origin of this receptor is a human donor in good health (CMV status not recorded). Some clones in this sample may be carry-over from other donors' samples. Specimen: CD8+ T cells from cultured PBMCs, collected from culture after CMV antigen stimulation.

The CDR3 is CATSRASRPTLETQYF. Written as DNA, the CDR3 is TGTGCCACCAGCAGAGCTTCCCGACCAACTTTGGAAACCCAGTACTTC. The chain is built from TRBV15 and TRBJ2-5; no reliable D call. The CDR3 totals 16 residues. V was trimmed by 1 base and J by 8 bases, leaving 20 bases between them. Germline CDR1 and CDR2: LNHNV and YYDKDF (reference sequence).